This T cell receptor (beta chain) emerged from a study of human T cells and chemical hapten exposure. MiXCR was run by TCRdb on the RACE reads, yielding one entry per CDR3 protein. The sample holds 300,000 to 450,000 distinct CDR3 sequences, approximately 5.1% seen once. This clonotype has at least ten counts. The time point denotes: patch test 1, 2 weeks after DPC sensitization. Treatment: therapeutic diphenylcyclopropenone sensitization with weekly scalp DPC. This CDR3 is 14 amino acids long. V lost 3 bases, J lost 3 bases, and 6 bases lay in between. The chain couples TRBV12-3 or TRBV12-4 to TRBJ2-6; D not resolved. Sequences were derived from whole blood, sampled in connection with sensitization to the hapten diphenylcyclopropenone (DPC). This receptor was obtained from a woman in her fifties or sixties with alopecia areata. Some clones in this sample may be carry-over from other donors' samples. The CDR3 nucleotides read TGTGCCAGCAGTTTGGATCATGGGGCCAACGTCCTGACTTTC. The encoded protein is CASSLDHGANVLTF.